This TCR beta chain originates from a study of PD-L1 blockade in urothelial cancer. Time point in this sample: peripheral blood 6 weeks after treatment start. Only in-frame clones appear in the TCRdb table, and some are missing; sequencing was by immunoSEQ multiplex PCR. The sample lists tens of thousands of clones; over 75% were seen once. This receptor was taken from a man between 45 and 60 years old with urothelial cancer. Source: PBMCs, taken around atezolizumab (anti-PD-L1) treatment.

As DNA, the CDR3 is TGTGCCAGCAGGGACCATAGTTTTGGCACTGAAGCTTTCTTT. The encoded protein is CASRDHSFGTEAFF. This chain links TRBV6-4 with TRBJ1-1; no definite D call. Trimming cost V 6 bases and J 4 bases, with 15 bases left between them. The CDR3 loop spans 14 amino acids. The germline CDR1 and CDR2 sequences are MRHNA and SNTAGT.